Sequencing of this TCR beta chain was carried out in a study of T cell responses to AZD1222 COVID-19 vaccine. Trimming removed 9 bases from V and 4 bases from J, with 12 bases in between. This CDR3 region has 13 residues. Germline values: CDR1 KGHDR, CDR2 SFDVKD. Study-level points and caveats: Samples come after the peak T cell response, not at day 14. The donor group comprised mostly white British people and more females; the analysis possibly underestimated clonal diversity. The number of AZD1222 recipients seropositive at baseline was only 6 or 7. Dominant at 160-218 and 743-854, vaccine-associated CD4 TCRs also spanned spike.

The repertoire was sequenced with immunoSEQ multiplex PCR; TCRdb's copy has only in-frame clones and lacks some. Among about 97,000 clones listed, over 75% were seen once. A note on this clone: Its antigen is undetermined.

The chain couples TRBV24-1 to TRBJ1-5; weak D call: TRBD1 (6 bases). This TCR was recovered from an adult in good health. The sequencing here drew on peripheral blood, taken on day 0 of AZD1222 vaccination. The CDR3 protein is CATSGQFNQPQHF. As DNA, the CDR3 is TGTGCCACCTCCGGACAGTTTAATCAGCCCCAGCATTTT.